Detailed here is one T cell receptor beta chain. Antigen: not known. The sample's treatment: oral pan-JAK inhibitor, 5-10 mg twice daily. Peripheral blood, together with lesional scalp punch biopsies, was collected from alopecia areata patients. T lymphocytes (CD4+ and CD8+) were sorted from PBMCs. The CDR3 length is 13 residues. V lost 2 bases to trimming and J lost 3 bases, with 7 bases between them. In germline, CDR1 is SGHNT, CDR2 YENEEA. The data were obtained in a study of CD8+ T cells in alopecia areata. Overall study context: Treated patients received severity scores based on the percentage of scalp area affected.

Study results and limitations: Whereas mice showed it more clearly, TCR sharing across patients was murkier, possibly because of HLA.

cDNA prepared by RNA extraction and subsequent reverse transcription served as the template for sequencing. Clones were sequenced by immunoSEQ multiplex PCR, and TCRdb holds only the in-frame ones, with some missing. The sample carries about 90,000 clones, 44% recorded once. The chain joins TRBV11-3 to TRBJ1-1, with D unclear. This TCR came from a human donor with alopecia areata. The source was CD8+ T cells sorted from blood, collected at week 24, from a patient treated with tofacitinib. CDR3 DNA: TGTGCCAGCAGCTTACGACCAGACACTGAAGCTTTCTTT. The encoded protein is CASSLRPDTEAFF.